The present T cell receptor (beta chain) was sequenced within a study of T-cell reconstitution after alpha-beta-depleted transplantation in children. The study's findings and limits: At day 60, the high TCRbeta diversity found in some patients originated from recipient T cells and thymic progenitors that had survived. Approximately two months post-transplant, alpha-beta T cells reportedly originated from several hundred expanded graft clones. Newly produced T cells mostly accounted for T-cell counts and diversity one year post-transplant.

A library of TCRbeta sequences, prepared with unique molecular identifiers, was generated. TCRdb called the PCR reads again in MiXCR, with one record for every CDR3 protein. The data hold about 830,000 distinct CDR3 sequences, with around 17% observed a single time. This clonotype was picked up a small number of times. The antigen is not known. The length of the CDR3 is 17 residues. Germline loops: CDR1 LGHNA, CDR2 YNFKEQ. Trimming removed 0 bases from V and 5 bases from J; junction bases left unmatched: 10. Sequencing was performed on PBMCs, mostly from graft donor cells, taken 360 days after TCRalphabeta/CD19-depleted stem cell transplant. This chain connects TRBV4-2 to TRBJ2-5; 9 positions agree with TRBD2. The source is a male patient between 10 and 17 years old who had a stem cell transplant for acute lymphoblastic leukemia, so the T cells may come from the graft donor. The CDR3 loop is CASSQDGGRARRETQYF. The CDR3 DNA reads TGTGCCAGCAGCCAAGACGGCGGGAGGGCCCGTCGGGAGACCCAGTACTTC.